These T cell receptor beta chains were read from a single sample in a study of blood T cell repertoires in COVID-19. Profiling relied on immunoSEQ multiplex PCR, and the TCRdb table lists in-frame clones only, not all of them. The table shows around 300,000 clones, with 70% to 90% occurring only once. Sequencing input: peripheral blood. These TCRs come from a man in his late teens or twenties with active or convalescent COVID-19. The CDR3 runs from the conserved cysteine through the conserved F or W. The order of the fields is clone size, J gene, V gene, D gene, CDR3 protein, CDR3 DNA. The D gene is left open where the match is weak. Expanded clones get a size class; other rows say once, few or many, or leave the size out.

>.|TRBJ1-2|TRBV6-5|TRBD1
CASGVSGGDYGYTF
TGTGCCAGCGGGGTCTCAGGGGGCGACTATGGCTACACCTTC
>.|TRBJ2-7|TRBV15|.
CATSRQNGDEQYF
TGTGCCACCAGCAGACAGAACGGGGACGAGCAGTACTTC
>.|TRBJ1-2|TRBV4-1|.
CASSQERVDYGYTF
TGCGCCAGCAGCCAAGAGAGGGTCGACTATGGCTACACCTTC
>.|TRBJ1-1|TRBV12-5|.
CASGNVQGGLAEAFF
TGTGCTAGTGGAAATGTGCAAGGTGGGCTCGCTGAAGCTTTCTTT
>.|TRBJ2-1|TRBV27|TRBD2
CASSFASGLSYNEQFF
TGTGCCAGCAGTTTTGCTAGCGGGCTATCCTACAATGAGCAGTTCTTC
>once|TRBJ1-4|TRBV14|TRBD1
CASSQTTGLPEKLFF
TGTGCCAGCAGCCAAACGACAGGGCTCCCCGAAAAACTGTTTTTT
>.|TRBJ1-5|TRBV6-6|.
CASRYSDGPQHF
TGTGCCAGCCGATATTCAGATGGGCCCCAGCATTTT
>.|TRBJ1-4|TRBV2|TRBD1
CASSETGGFGEKLFF
TGTGCCAGCAGTGAGACAGGGGGATTTGGGGAAAAACTGTTTTTT
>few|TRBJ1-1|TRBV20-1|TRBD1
CSASIGTGNTEAFF
TGCAGTGCTAGTATAGGGACAGGGAACACTGAAGCTTTCTTT
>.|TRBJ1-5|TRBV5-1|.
CASSLARDSYSNQPQHF
TGCGCCAGCAGCTTGGCCAGGGATTCCTATAGCAATCAGCCCCAGCATTTT
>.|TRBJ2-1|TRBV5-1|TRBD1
CASSLEGQGYEQFF
TGCGCCAGCAGCTTGGAGGGACAGGGTTATGAGCAGTTCTTC
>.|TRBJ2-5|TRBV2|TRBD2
CASSRGLAGGTSETQYF
TGTGCCAGCAGCAGGGGACTAGCGGGGGGCACGTCAGAGACCCAGTACTTC
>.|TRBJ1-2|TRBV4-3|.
CASSQTRGDYGYTF
TGCGCCAGCAGCCAAACCCGGGGAGACTATGGCTACACCTTC
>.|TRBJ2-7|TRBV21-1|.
CASLKGKDRASDEQYF
TGTGCCAGCCTTAAAGGGAAGGACAGGGCCTCGGACGAGCAGTACTTC
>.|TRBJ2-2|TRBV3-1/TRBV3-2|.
CASSQLPGGRASGELFF
TGTGCCAGCAGCCAACTCCCGGGGGGCAGGGCGTCCGGGGAGCTGTTTTTT
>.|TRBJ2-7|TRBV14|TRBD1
CASSQWAGTASYEQYF
TGTGCCAGCAGCCAATGGGCCGGGACAGCGTCCTACGAGCAGTACTTC
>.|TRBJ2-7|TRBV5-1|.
CASSLEGGGPGYEQYF
TGCGCCAGCAGCTTGGAGGGCGGGGGCCCGGGCTACGAGCAGTACTTC
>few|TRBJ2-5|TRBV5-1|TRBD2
CASSPGTSGGKETQYF
TGCGCCAGCAGCCCTGGGACTAGCGGGGGGAAAGAGACCCAGTACTTC
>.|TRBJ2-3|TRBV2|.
CASTRGSRTSTDTQYF
TGTGCCAGCACCCGGGGTAGCAGAACAAGCACAGATACGCAGTATTTT
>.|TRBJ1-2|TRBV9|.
CASSVAGAGNYGYTF
TGTGCCAGCAGCGTAGCGGGCGCGGGTAACTATGGCTACACCTTC
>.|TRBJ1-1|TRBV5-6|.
CASSATTPQLAFF
TGTGCCAGCAGCGCGACAACGCCCCAGTTAGCTTTCTTT
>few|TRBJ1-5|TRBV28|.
CASRFRGGQPQHF
TGTGCCAGCAGATTCAGGGGTGGGCAGCCCCAGCATTTT
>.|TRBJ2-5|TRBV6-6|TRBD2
CASSYPNGGDETQYF
TGTGCCAGCAGTTACCCCAATGGGGGGGATGAGACCCAGTACTTC
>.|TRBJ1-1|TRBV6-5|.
CASSFVLGSMNTEAFF
TGTGCCAGCAGTTTTGTGTTGGGGAGCATGAACACTGAAGCTTTCTTT
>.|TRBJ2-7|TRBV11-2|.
CASSLFGGVSYEQYF
TGTGCCAGCAGCTTATTCGGCGGCGTTAGCTACGAGCAGTACTTC
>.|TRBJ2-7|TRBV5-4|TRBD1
CASSHPGQGASEQYF
TGTGCCAGCAGCCACCCGGGACAGGGGGCAAGTGAGCAGTACTTC
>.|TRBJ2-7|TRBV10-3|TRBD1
CAIKDRETYEQYF
TGTGCCATCAAGGACAGGGAAACCTACGAGCAGTACTTC
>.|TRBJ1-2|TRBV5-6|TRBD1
CASSPGQGNYGYTF
TGTGCCAGCAGCCCGGGACAGGGAAACTATGGCTACACCTTC
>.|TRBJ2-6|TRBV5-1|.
CASSLAEGRANVLTF
TGCGCCAGCAGCTTGGCGGAGGGGAGGGCCAACGTCCTGACTTTC
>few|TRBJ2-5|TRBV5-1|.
CASSLARLAETQYF
TGCGCCAGCAGCTTGGCTCGCTTAGCGGAGACCCAGTACTTC
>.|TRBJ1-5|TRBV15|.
CATSRSGSNQPQHF
TGTGCCACCAGTAGGTCGGGGAGCAATCAGCCCCAGCATTTT
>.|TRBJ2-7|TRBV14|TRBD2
CASSGGGSYEQYF
TGTGCCAGCTCGGGAGGGGGATCCTACGAGCAGTACTTC
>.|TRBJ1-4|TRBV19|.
CASSIMASGATNEKLFF
TGTGCCAGTAGTATTATGGCATCGGGGGCAACTAATGAAAAACTGTTTTTT
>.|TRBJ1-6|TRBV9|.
CASSGELDYNSPLHF
TGTGCCAGCAGCGGAGAATTAGACTATAATTCACCCCTCCACTTT
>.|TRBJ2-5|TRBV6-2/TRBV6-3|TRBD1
CASSNGQGAETQYF
TGTGCCAGCAGCAATGGACAGGGGGCAGAGACCCAGTACTTC
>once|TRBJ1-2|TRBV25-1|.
CASSEQLDSGGYTF
TGTGCCAGCAGTGAACAGTTGGACTCCGGCGGCTACACCTTC